This entry features one T cell receptor (beta chain) sequence. Original processing notes: It was from reference gene primer amplification that nucleated cell counts were estimated. TCRdb keeps only in-frame clones here, not all; method: immunoSEQ multiplex PCR. The DNA was the basis for D and trimming; V, J and clone size are from that table. In the table there are about 200,000 clones, 80% of which are singletons. Germline V gene lookup returns CDR1 LGHDT and CDR2 YNNKEL (reference sequence). The CDR3 loop spans 13 amino acids. V dropped 8 bases and J dropped 6 bases, with 14 bases sitting between them. These data are taken from a study of blood T cell repertoires in COVID-19. Study-wide context: Donors in the United States, Italy and Spain gave samples during acute or convalescent COVID-19. Sample material is recorded as cDNA or gDNA derived from T cells, B-cell-depleted T cells, or PBMCs.

The specimen sequenced was peripheral blood. The rearrangement links TRBV3-1 (or the pseudogene TRBV3-2) to TRBJ2-1; D is uncertain. This clonotype was obtained from a human donor in a cohort sampled during active COVID-19. This chain's CDR3 is CASGGIVSNEQFF. CDR3 DNA: TGTGCCAGCGGTGGCATTGTTTCCAATGAGCAGTTCTTC.